These 17 T cell receptor beta chains originate from one sample sequenced in a study of T cell repertoires in cytomegalovirus infection. MiXCR, run by TCRdb on the reads, gives a single entry per CDR3 protein. Here the sample spans roughly 920,000 distinct CDR3 sequences, approximately 31% being singletons. No antigens are known for them. The specimen comprised cultured CD8+ T cells from PBMCs, sampled from culture after CMV antigen stimulation. Every receptor here comes from a human donor in good health (CMV status not recorded). Some clones in this sample may be carry-over from other donors' samples.

V is TRBV12-3 or TRBV12-4 and J is TRBJ2-3; 10 bases fit TRBD2. The CDR3 consists of 20 residues. Unmatched junction bases numbered 20, after V lost 8 bases and J lost 0 bases. CDR3 sequence (DNA): TGTGCCAGCTCCAAGGCCGGCGGGGGGGTAGCGGGGGGAAGCACAGATACGCAGTATTTT. It codes for CASSKAGGGVAGGSTDTQYF.

This chain uses TRBV6-1 with TRBJ2-2, with unresolved D. The length of the CDR3 is 14 residues. The germline V and J ends were trimmed by 7 bases and 7 bases, with 16 bases remaining between them. The germline V gene has CDR1 MNHNS and CDR2 SASEGT. CDR3 protein: CASTRFLEGGELFF. As DNA, the CDR3 is TGTGCCAGCACCCGTTTTCTAGAAGGCGGGGAGCTGTTTTTT.

The chain links TRBV11-1 to TRBJ2-3, with D unclear. CDR3 length: 16 amino acids. CDR1 and CDR2 (germline): SGHAT, FQDESV (reference sequence). V was cut by 6 bases and J by 6 bases, with 22 bases left in between. CDR3 protein: CASSPLASSPSDTQYF. CDR3 DNA sequence: TGTGCCAGCAGTCCTTTGGCTAGTTCACCTTCCGATACGCAGTATTTT.

This clonotype was counted ten times or more. V and J are TRBV7-6 and TRBJ1-1; 11 bases map to TRBD1. The CDR3 has 17 residues. Looked up from germline, CDR1 is SGHVS and CDR2 is FNYEAQ. The V gene end was trimmed by 3 bases and the J gene end by 3 bases; junction bases not matched to a gene: 9. The CDR3 is CASSFYGQGAKDTEAFF. The DNA for the CDR3 is TGTGCCAGCAGCTTTTATGGACAGGGGGCCAAAGACACTGAAGCTTTCTTT.

The chain links TRBV6-6 to TRBJ1-1, with a weak D call TRBD1 (6 bases). Germline CDR1 and CDR2: MNHNY and SVGAGI (reference sequence). This CDR3 comprises 15 residues. Trimming stripped 5 bases from V and 2 bases from J, with 15 bases between. Here the CDR3 DNA reads TGTGCCAGCAGTCCGACAGGAGGAAGTAACACTGAAGCTTTCTTT. This translates into CASSPTGGSNTEAFF.

This clonotype has a handful of counts. The chain uses TRBV7-6 and TRBJ2-2, with D perhaps being TRBD1 or TRBD2 (6 bases each). V was clipped by 3 bases and J by 3 bases, with 11 bases between them. CDR1 is SGHVS and CDR2 is FNYEAQ in the germline V gene. The CDR3 is 15 residues long. The CDR3 coding sequence is TGTGCCAGCAGCTTTTACAGGGAGGACACCGGGGAGCTGTTTTTT. Residues: CASSFYREDTGELFF.

The rearrangement links TRBV29-1 to TRBJ2-7; weak D call: TRBD2 (5 bases). CDR1 SQVTM and CDR2 ANQGSEA come from the germline V gene. CDR3 length: 12 residues. Trimming took 5 bases from V and 0 from J, leaving 8 bases between them. The CDR3 spells CSVRGSSYEQYV. CDR3 bases: TGCAGCGTTCGAGGGAGCTCCTACGAGCAGTACGTC.

The chain joins TRBV9 to TRBJ2-2; D perhaps matches TRBD2 (5 bases). The CDR3 has 15 amino acids. Germline V gene data show CDR1 as SGDLS and CDR2 as YYNGEE. The germline V and J ends were trimmed by 3 bases and 0 bases, with 9 bases remaining between them. CDR3 coding DNA: TGTGCCAGCAGCGCGGGGTTCGCGAACACCGGGGAGCTGTTTTTT. Residues: CASSAGFANTGELFF.

The chain carries TRBV6-1 and TRBJ1-5; D is unclear. Trimming left V 2 bases short and J 7 bases short, with 6 bases between. Germline values: CDR1 MNHNS, CDR2 SASEGT. CDR3 length equals 12 residues. In DNA form, the CDR3 reads TGTGCCAGCAGTGAAATTGGGCAGCCCCAGCATTTT. Translation: CASSEIGQPQHF.

This clonotype was recorded a few times. The chain is built from TRBV28 and TRBJ2-5, with D possibly being TRBD1 (6 bases). The V end was cut by 6 bases, the J end by 2 bases, with 16 bases between. This CDR3 has 15 amino acids. The germline CDR1 and CDR2 sequences are MDHEN and SYDVKM. CDR3: CASSQPTGWQETQYF. The DNA of the CDR3 is TGTGCCAGCAGCCAGCCTACAGGGTGGCAAGAGACCCAGTACTTC.

This clonotype was counted a few times. J is TRBJ1-2 and V is TRBV14; D gene unclear. This CDR3 region has 12 residues. Looked up from germline, CDR1 is SGHDN and CDR2 is FVKESK. Trimming left V 1 base short and J 8 bases short, with 8 bases between. CDR3 nucleotide sequence: TGTGCCAGCAGCCAAGGGATTGTCGGCTACACCTTC. This translates into CASSQGIVGYTF. The whole variable domain, remainder taken from reference TRBV14 and TRBJ1-2, is EAGVTQFPSHSVIEKGQTVTLRCDPISGHDNLYWYRRVMGKEIKFLLHFVKESKQDESGMPNNRFLAERTGGTYSTLKVQPAELEDSGVYFCASSQGIVGYTFGSGTRLTVV.

This chain uses TRBV5-8 with TRBJ2-7; D unresolved. V lost 2 bases and J lost 2, with 17 bases in between. This CDR3 region has 16 residues. The germline V gene has CDR1 SGHTS and CDR2 YDEGEE. This chain's CDR3 is CASSLKKGPYPYEQYF. Written as DNA, the CDR3 is TGTGCCAGCAGCTTAAAAAAGGGCCCTTACCCCTACGAGCAGTACTTC.

This clonotype came up many times. V is TRBV7-6 and J is TRBJ2-5, with D possibly being TRBD2 (5 bases). The CDR3 runs to 14 residues. V was pared by 5 bases and J by 2 bases, with 12 bases between. Germline V gene data show CDR1 as SGHVS and CDR2 as FNYEAQ. CDR3 protein: CASSLTGWQETQYF. CDR3 sequence (DNA): TGTGCCAGCAGCCTTACGGGGTGGCAAGAGACCCAGTACTTC.

The chain has TRBV27 and TRBJ2-2; TRBD1 matches 7 bases. V was pared by 6 bases and J by 3 bases, with 4 bases of the junction left unmatched. This CDR3 has 14 amino acids. Germline V gives CDR1 MNHEY, CDR2 SMNVEV (reference sequence). In nucleotides, the CDR3 is TGTGCCAGCAGATGGACAGGCTACACCGGGGAGCTGTTTTTT. Its protein product is CASRWTGYTGELFF.

The chain couples TRBV27 to TRBJ1-1; no definite D call. Germline V lookup: CDR1 MNHEY, CDR2 SMNVEV (reference sequence). Trimming left V 3 bases short and J 4 bases short, with 12 bases between. This CDR3 is built from 14 residues. The CDR3 coding sequence is TGTGCCAGCAGTTTTGGCTGGGATAGCACTGAAGCTTTCTTT. Protein: CASSFGWDSTEAFF.

This clonotype appeared a few times. The rearrangement joins TRBV2 to TRBJ2-7; the match to TRBD1 covers 7 bases. Germline lookup yields CDR1 SNHLY and CDR2 FYNNEI. The CDR3 has 13 amino acids. Trimming took 7 bases from V and 3 from J; bases not matched to a gene: 6. CDR3 sequence: CASTRQGYYEQYF. CDR3 in DNA: TGTGCCAGCACCCGACAGGGATACTACGAGCAGTACTTC.

J is TRBJ2-1 and V is TRBV2; D could derive from TRBD1 or TRBD2 (5 bases each). Germline V lookup: CDR1 SNHLY, CDR2 FYNNEI. V was clipped by 7 bases and J by 0 bases, with 13 bases between them. This CDR3 is 15 amino acids long. The CDR3 DNA is TGTGCCAGCATGGGACCCAGGAGCTCCTACAATGAGCAGTTCTTC. This encodes CASMGPRSSYNEQFF.